The 3 T cell receptor beta chains reported below all come from one sample, sequenced in a study of blood T cell repertoires in COVID-19. The assay was immunoSEQ multiplex PCR, and TCRdb's table has in-frame clones only and misses some. The data contain 250,000 to 300,000 clones, 81% of them singletons. Sequencing was done on a sample of peripheral blood. The source of these receptors is a woman aged 55 to 70 with active or convalescent COVID-19.

This chain joins TRBV19 and TRBJ1-2; TRBD1 might be the D (5 bases). V gave up 0 bases and J gave up 8 bases, with 16 bases separating them. This CDR3 spans 15 amino acids. Germline CDR1 LNHDA, CDR2 SQIVND (reference sequence). In DNA, the CDR3 is TGTGCCAGTAGTATAGAGGTGCAGGGAACTGGGGGCTACACCTTC. Its translation: CASSIEVQGTGGYTF.

The table lists this clone with a few counts. This chain links TRBV19 with TRBJ1-1; perhaps TRBD1 as D (5 bases). Trimming left V 6 bases short and J 1 base short, with 18 bases between. This CDR3 spans 16 amino acids. CDR1 and CDR2 from the germline V gene are LNHDA and SQIVND (reference sequence). CDR3 region: CASRWGVGFSNTEAFF. The CDR3, as DNA: TGTGCCAGTAGATGGGGGGTTGGCTTTTCGAACACTGAAGCTTTCTTT.

This chain uses TRBV11-2 with TRBJ1-1; 8 nucleotides align to TRBD1. Losses at the gene ends were 6 bases for V and 0 bases for J; bases not matched to a gene: 6. The CDR3 runs 15 residues. Germline V CDR1 and CDR2: SGHAT, FQNNGV. CDR3 sequence (DNA): TGTGCCAGCAGTCCCAGCAGGGGGCTGAACACTGAAGCTTTCTTT. As protein: CASSPSRGLNTEAFF.